These T cell receptor beta chains were read from a single sample in a study of radiation and T cells in renal cell carcinoma. Repertoires were generated with immunoSEQ multiplex PCR, while TCRdb's copy carries only in-frame clones and drops some. The sample carries 8,000 to 8,500 clones, roughly 69% recorded once. This material consisted of tumor tissue, taken from a patient whose treatment was nephrectomy without radiotherapy. The receptor set was obtained from a man aged 60 to 69 with renal cell carcinoma. Each CDR3 is given with its conserved first and last residue. The D gene is left open where the match is weak. Expanded clones get a size class; other rows say once, few or many, or leave the size out.

abundance,len,j_gene,v_gene,d_gene,CDR3aa,CDR3nt
.,14,TRBJ2-5,TRBV5-1,.,CASSSPGTQETQYF,TGCGCCAGCAGCTCCCCTGGAACCCAAGAGACCCAGTACTTC
.,14,TRBJ1-1,TRBV9,.,CASSVGGADTEAFF,TGTGCCAGCAGCGTAGGGGGGGCGGACACTGAAGCTTTCTTT
.,11,TRBJ1-1,TRBV7-6,.,CASKFGTEAFF,TGTGCCAGCAAATTTGGCACTGAAGCTTTCTTT
.,16,TRBJ1-6,TRBV7-2,.,CASSSPPGTLNSPLHF,TGTGCCAGCAGCTCCCCCCCTGGGACGCTGAATTCACCCCTCCACTTT
medium-sized,11,TRBJ1-2,TRBV21-1,.,CASSKGNGYTF,TGTGCCAGCAGCAAAGGCAACGGCTACACCTTC
few,14,TRBJ1-6,TRBV4-3,TRBD1,CASSPDRNGSPLHF,TGCGCCAGCAGCCCGGACAGGAATGGTTCACCCCTCCACTTT
few,14,TRBJ2-7,TRBV11-3,.,CASSGRDGSYEQYF,TGTGCCAGCAGCGGCCGGGACGGGTCCTACGAGCAGTACTTC
.,13,TRBJ2-7,TRBV30,.,CAWSVLGIDEQYF,TGTGCCTGGAGTGTACTGGGCATTGATGAGCAGTACTTC
.,11,TRBJ2-3,TRBV6-5,.,CASSYGDTQYF,TGTGCCAGCAGTTACGGGGATACGCAGTATTTT
.,13,TRBJ2-7,TRBV5-4,.,CASSLEFSREQYF,TGTGCCAGCAGCTTGGAATTTTCTCGCGAGCAGTACTTC
.,16,TRBJ2-5,TRBV13,TRBD2,CASSSTSGGAGETQYF,TGTGCCAGCAGCTCCACTAGCGGGGGGGCCGGAGAGACCCAGTACTTC
.,14,TRBJ2-7,TRBV7-9,.,CASSLPVGSYEQYF,TGTGCCAGCAGCTTACCGGTTGGCTCCTACGAGCAGTACTTC
few,11,TRBJ1-1,TRBV30,.,CAWSVRSEAFF,TGTGCCTGGAGTGTACGGTCTGAAGCTTTCTTT
.,14,TRBJ1-1,TRBV5-1,.,CASSLVGGNTEAFF,TGCGCCAGCAGCTTGGTAGGCGGGAACACTGAAGCTTTCTTT
few,14,TRBJ2-5,TRBV7-2,TRBD2,CASASGGAQETQYF,TGTGCCAGCGCTAGCGGGGGGGCGCAAGAGACCCAGTACTTC
few,15,TRBJ2-1,TRBV7-9,.,CASMLVGRWSNEQFF,TGTGCCAGCATGCTCGTGGGGCGCTGGAGCAATGAGCAGTTCTTC
.,17,TRBJ2-1,TRBV7-3,TRBD2,CASSRQTAGTSGNEQFF,TGTGCCAGCAGCAGACAAACCGCCGGGACTAGCGGAAATGAGCAGTTCTTC
.,14,TRBJ2-1,TRBV29-1,TRBD2,CSVLAGSSYNEQFF,TGCAGCGTCCTAGCGGGTAGCTCCTACAATGAGCAGTTCTTC
.,13,TRBJ2-1,TRBV9,.,CASSGGSYNEQFF,TGTGCCAGCAGCGGAGGCTCCTACAATGAGCAGTTCTTC
.,17,TRBJ1-1,TRBV6-1,.,CASSERGSSFMNTEAFF,TGTGCCAGCAGTGAACGGGGGTCCTCCTTCATGAACACTGAAGCTTTCTTT
.,17,TRBJ2-3,TRBV7-2,.,CASSSRGATFPTDTQYF,TGTGCCAGCAGCTCTAGGGGGGCCACCTTTCCCACAGATACGCAGTATTTT
.,13,TRBJ1-5,TRBV7-8,.,CASSPFFYQPQHF,TGTGCCAGCAGCCCGTTCTTTTATCAGCCCCAGCATTTT
few,13,TRBJ1-4,TRBV2,.,CASTDTPGGKLFF,TGTGCCAGCACGGACACGCCCGGAGGAAAACTGTTTTTT
.,17,TRBJ2-7,TRBV21-1,.,CASSNRDRGPPPDEQYF,TGTGCCAGCAGCAACCGGGACAGGGGACCCCCCCCCGACGAGCAGTACTTC
.,14,TRBJ2-7,TRBV30,TRBD1,CAWHTPGQATEQYF,TGTGCCTGGCATACCCCGGGACAGGCGACCGAGCAGTACTTC
few,13,TRBJ1-5,TRBV7-6,.,CASSLTVGGPQHF,TGTGCCAGCAGCTTAACGGTGGGAGGGCCCCAGCATTTT
few,13,TRBJ2-7,TRBV25-1,.,CASSDAGSAGTTF,TGTGCCAGCAGTGATGCTGGCAGTGCCGGGACAACGTTC
.,11,TRBJ2-1,TRBV30,.,CAWSPYNEQFF,TGTGCCTGGAGTCCATACAATGAGCAGTTCTTC
.,8,TRBJ1-1,TRBV6-4,.,CASSEAFF,TGTGCCAGCAGTGAAGCTTTCTTT
.,16,TRBJ2-1,TRBV7-9,.,CASVYWGSSSYNEQFF,TGTGCCAGCGTCTATTGGGGGTCAAGCTCCTACAATGAGCAGTTCTTC
.,18,TRBJ2-2,TRBV11-2,TRBD2,CASSFLIGLAGNTGELFF,TGTGCCAGCAGCTTCTTAATCGGACTAGCGGGGAACACCGGGGAGCTGTTTTTT